The 22 T cell receptor beta chains reported below all come from one sample, sequenced in a study of shared clonotypes between healthy human individuals. Repertoires were generated with immunoSEQ multiplex PCR, while TCRdb's copy carries only in-frame clones and drops some. Among approximately 500,000 clones listed, 70% to 80% were seen once. The sample taken for sequencing was PBMCs. The receptor set was obtained from a woman aged 35 to 49 in good health. Some clones in this sample may be carry-over from other donors' samples.

The gene calls are TRBV4-3 and TRBJ1-3, with 8 bases matching TRBD1. Germline CDR1 reads LGHNA; CDR2 reads YSLEER. This CDR3 region has 17 residues. V lost 3 bases and J lost 2; bases outside the gene matches: 9. CDR3 nucleotides: TGCGCCAGCAGCCAGGACGACAGGGGTGCTACTGGAAACACCATATATTTT. Its protein is CASSQDDRGATGNTIYF.

The CDR3 region has the DNA TGTGCCAGCAGCTTAGAACTGGGTTTAGCTTTCTTT. Translating gives CASSLELGLAFF. V usage is TRBV7-9 and J usage is TRBJ1-1; no clear D gene. Germline CDR1 and CDR2: SEHNR and FQNEAQ (reference sequence). This CDR3 has 12 residues. V was shortened by 1 base and J by 10 bases, with 10 bases between the two germline ends. Looking up the rest from reference TRBV7-9 and TRBJ1-1 gives the full variable domain: DTGVSQNPRHKITKRGQNVTFRCDPISEHNRLYWYRQTLGQGPEFLTYFQNEAQLEKSRLLSDRFSAERPKGSFSTLEIQRTEQGDSAMYLCASSLELGLAFFGQGTRLTVV.

On this clone itself: An end of the junction does not agree with germline; a read error may underlie this. The rearrangement uses TRBV11-3 and TRBJ2-3, with 8 bases lining up with TRBD2. The CDR3 sequence is 13 residues long. CDR1 and CDR2 from the germline V gene are SGHNT and YENEEA. CDR3 amino acids: CASSRTSRDTQYF. DNA for the CDR3: TGTGCCAGCAGCCGGACTAGCAGAGATACGCAGTATTTT. The full variable domain, completed using reference TRBV11-3 and TRBJ2-3, is EAGVVQSPRYKIIEKKQPVAFWCNPISGHNTLYWYLQNLGQGPELLIRYENEEAVDDSQLPKDRFSAERLKGVDSTLKIQPAELGDSAVYLCASSRTSRDTQYFGPGTRLTVL.

The V and J genes are TRBV19 and TRBJ1-5, with 12 positions matching TRBD1. The CDR3 is 15 residues long. Germline CDR1 LNHDA, CDR2 SQIVND (reference sequence). V was pared by 5 bases and J by 6 bases, with 5 bases of the junction left unmatched. The CDR3 spells CASSLGQGAGQPQHF. The CDR3 DNA follows: TGTGCCAGTAGTTTGGGACAGGGGGCCGGTCAGCCCCAGCATTTT.

This clone was observed many times. A read error is likely, as this CDR3 ends without the conserved phenylalanine or tryptophan. Because the CDR3's place on the DNA is in doubt, the DNA is left out and the CDR3 is given as listed by TCRdb. The V and J genes are TRBV5-4 and TRBJ2-3; the D call TRBD2 from the table was never checked on the DNA. The CDR3 is 15 amino acids in total, end residues counted. Germline V lookup: CDR1 SGHNT, CDR2 YYREEE (reference sequence). CDR3 residues: CASSSPETLATGGDL.

The chain links TRBV27 to TRBJ1-5; D ambiguous. Trimming removed 0 bases at V and 0 bases at J, with 6 bases between. The CDR3 consists of 15 residues. Germline CDR1 MNHEY, CDR2 SMNVEV (reference sequence). This chain's CDR3 is CASSLSLYSNQPQHF. The CDR3 DNA reads TGTGCCAGCAGTTTATCCCTTTATAGCAATCAGCCCCAGCATTTT.

The chain links TRBV29-1 to TRBJ2-3; the D is unclear. V dropped 0 bases and J dropped 10 bases, with 14 bases sitting between them. CDR1 is SQVTM, CDR2 ANQGSEA, per germline. The CDR3 is 13 amino acids. The CDR3 protein is CSVEEVGTWSQYF. CDR3 bases: TGCAGCGTTGAAGAGGTAGGAACGTGGTCGCAGTATTTT.

This clone was recorded a few times. The rearrangement links TRBV28 to TRBJ2-7, with D perhaps matching TRBD2 (5 bases). This CDR3 has 16 amino acids. The V end lost 5 bases, the J end lost 7 bases, and 24 bases lay between the germline ends. Per the germline V gene, CDR1 is MDHEN and CDR2 is SYDVKM. The CDR3 nucleotides read TGTGCCAGCAGTCCTTTGGGAGCTTTCCAGCTCCTGGAGCAGTACTTC. Translated: CASSPLGAFQLLEQYF.

The chain joins TRBV7-4 to TRBJ1-4; D may be TRBD1 (5 bases). The CDR3 has 16 amino acids. Germline V lookup: CDR1 SGHVT, CDR2 SQSDAQ. Between the trimmed V and J ends, which lost 5 bases and 8 bases, there was a span of 21 bases. The CDR3 loop is CASSGSGRVYYEKLFF. CDR3 coding DNA: TGTGCCAGCAGCGGTAGTGGCAGGGTGTATTACGAAAAACTGTTTTTT.

This clone is a singleton in its sample. The chain carries TRBV5-4 and TRBJ1-2; D uncertain. Germline values: CDR1 SGHNT, CDR2 YYREEE (reference sequence). CDR3 length: 13 amino acids. The V gene lost 4 bases and the J gene lost 4 bases, with 11 bases spanning the gap. CDR3 DNA sequence: TGTGCCAGCAGCAAGGACCAGAGCTATGGCTACACCTTC. Its protein product is CASSKDQSYGYTF.

The rearrangement uses TRBV28 and TRBJ2-7; 12 bases map to TRBD1. V dropped 6 bases and J dropped 7; count of bases not matched to a gene: 10. Germline CDR1 is MDHEN and CDR2 is SYDVKM. The CDR3 is 15 amino acids. CDR3 coding DNA: TGTGCCAGCAGGCAACCGGGACAGGGGGCGGGGGAGCAGTACTTC. Translated, it gives CASRQPGQGAGEQYF.

A remark on this clone: The junction does not match germline at one end; this may be a read error. The V and J genes are TRBV7-7 and TRBJ2-3; TRBD2 might be the D (6 bases). Germline V gene data show CDR1 as SSHAT and CDR2 as FNYEAQ (reference sequence). This CDR3 is 14 amino acids long. Here the CDR3 reads CASSLGGLADTQYF. CDR3 nucleotide sequence: TGTGCTAGCAGCTTAGGAGGGTTGGCAGATACGCAGTATTTT.

The rearrangement links TRBV6-4 to TRBJ2-5; D not certain. The CDR3 has 17 amino acids. Germline-derived CDR1 and CDR2 are MRHNA and SNTAGT. Trimming removed 4 bases from V and 0 bases from J, with 18 bases in between. For the CDR3, the DNA is TGTGCCAGCAGTGCCGATGCCATGACACAGTACCAAGAGACCCAGTACTTC. This codes for CASSADAMTQYQETQYF.

V usage is TRBV30 and J usage is TRBJ2-1; D remains unclear. Germline lookup yields CDR1 GTSNPN and CDR2 SVGIG (reference sequence). The CDR3 is made up of 16 amino acids. V was cut by 0 bases and J by 2 bases, with 14 bases left in between. This chain's CDR3 is CAWSVVGQVTYNEQFF. CDR3 nucleotides: TGTGCCTGGAGTGTAGTAGGGCAGGTAACCTACAATGAGCAGTTCTTC.

In its sample, this clone was seen once. This chain uses TRBV9 with TRBJ1-3; no reliable D call. V dropped 2 bases and J dropped 3 bases, with 24 bases sitting between them. There are 19 residues in the CDR3. Germline V gene data show CDR1 as SGDLS and CDR2 as YYNGEE. The CDR3 loop reads CASSVQGGRSSKGGNTIYF. For the CDR3, the DNA is TGTGCCAGCAGCGTCCAAGGAGGCAGATCCTCGAAAGGTGGAAACACCATATATTTT.

The V call is TRBV5-1, the J call TRBJ1-4; 8 bases line up with TRBD1. CDR1 SGHRS and CDR2 YFSETQ come from the germline V gene. This CDR3 has 18 amino acids. With V trimmed by 0 bases and J by 0 bases, 7 bases remained unmatched. The CDR3 loop is CASSLEGDRTPTNEKLFF. CDR3 sequence (DNA): TGCGCCAGCAGCTTGGAAGGGGACAGGACTCCAACTAATGAAAAACTGTTTTTT.

This chain links TRBV11-3 with TRBJ2-1; D may match TRBD1 or TRBD2 (5 bases each). CDR1 SGHNT and CDR2 YENEEA come from the germline V gene. Trimming took 4 bases from V and 2 from J, leaving 6 bases between them. CDR3 length equals 13 residues. The chain's CDR3 is CASSSGPYNEQFF. CDR3 DNA: TGTGCCAGCAGCTCGGGACCCTACAATGAGCAGTTCTTC.

This clone was seen only once. The CDR3 coding sequence is TGCAGCGTTGAAGGACGGACTAGCGGTTTCACAGATACGCAGTATTTT. Residues: CSVEGRTSGFTDTQYF. The chain couples TRBV29-1 to TRBJ2-3; 10 nucleotides match TRBD2. J lost 2 bases, V lost 1 base, and 6 bases had no gene match. This CDR3 contains 16 residues. Germline lookup yields CDR1 SQVTM and CDR2 ANQGSEA.

This clone showed up just a few times. The chain combines TRBV10-3 with TRBJ1-1; D gene unclear. Trimming shortened V by 0 bases and J by 3 bases, and 5 bases separated the two germline ends. The CDR3 has 13 amino acids. CDR1 is ENHRY and CDR2 is SYGVKD in the germline V gene. The CDR3 here is CAISESMDTEAFF. In DNA, the CDR3 is TGTGCCATCAGTGAGTCTATGGACACTGAAGCTTTCTTT.

In its sample, this clone was seen a few times. This chain connects TRBV19 to TRBJ2-1; D is possibly TRBD1 (6 bases). Germline-derived CDR1 and CDR2 are LNHDA and SQIVND (reference sequence). V lost 7 bases and J lost 6, with 13 bases in between. The CDR3 covers 13 residues. The chain's CDR3 is CASTGHWANEQFF. Here the CDR3 DNA reads TGTGCCAGTACGGGACATTGGGCCAATGAGCAGTTCTTC.

V and J are TRBV6-5 and TRBJ2-2; D is unclear. The CDR3 spans 14 residues. V was shortened by 7 bases and J by 2 bases, with 11 bases between the two germline ends. Germline CDR1 is MNHEY and CDR2 is SVGAGI. Here the CDR3 DNA reads TGTGCCAGCAAGGCCAGTATTAACACCGGGGAGCTGTTTTTT. This sequence encodes CASKASINTGELFF.

CDR3 in DNA: TGCGCCAGCAGCTTGGATCCTAATGATGAGCAGTTCTTC. Translating gives CASSLDPNDEQFF. This chain joins TRBV5-1 and TRBJ2-1; D remains ambiguous. The CDR3 is 13 amino acids. Germline loops: CDR1 SGHRS, CDR2 YFSETQ. V gave up 0 bases and J gave up 8 bases, with 9 bases separating them.